This T cell receptor beta chain was captured in a study of regulatory T cells in long-lasting Graves disease. Germline-derived CDR1 and CDR2 are MNHEY and SVGAGI. V dropped 2 bases and J dropped 4; count of bases not matched to a gene: 8. This CDR3 contains 18 residues. CDR3-region Arm-PCR and iRepertoire HTBI primers produced the TCR beta libraries. One entry per CDR3 protein results from TCRdb running MiXCR on the multiplex PCR reads. The table includes hundreds of thousands of distinct CDR3 sequences, less than 20% detected once. Time point specified: newly diagnosed GD, antithyroid drugs for less than 3 months. The TCR library was made from RNA that had been extracted from PBMCs in TRIzol. These data also formed part of another study, on T cells in Graves' hyperthyroidism and ophthalmopathy.

Here the sequenced sample was peripheral blood mononuclear cells (PBMCs), taken at new diagnosis, from a patient treated with antithyroid drugs. The V gene is TRBV6-5, the J gene TRBJ2-2; 12 nucleotides align to TRBD2. This receptor was taken from a woman in her twenties or thirties with Graves disease. DNA for the CDR3: TGTGCCAGCAGTTACGCGGCTAGCGGGAGGGTTTTCACCGGGGAGCTGTTTTTT. Translating it yields CASSYAASGRVFTGELFF.